These 16 T cell receptor beta chains came from one sample sequenced in a study of patients and donors after allogeneic stem cell transplantation. In TCRdb, the RT-PCR reads were re-called with MiXCR into one record per CDR3 protein. In the table there are around 240,000 distinct CDR3 sequences, over 12% of which are singletons. The sequencing sample was made of blood, either unsorted or a sorted T cell fraction (not recorded which). Receptors originate from a human donor who was either an allogeneic HSCT recipient or a stem cell or donor lymphocyte infusion donor (not recorded which). It is not recorded whose cells these are; they may come from a transplant donor.

This clonotype occurred many times. The chain uses TRBV6-1 and TRBJ1-1; unclear D gene. The CDR3 spans 12 residues. CDR1 MNHNS and CDR2 SASEGT come from the germline V gene. The V and J ends lost 3 bases and 0 bases respectively, with 2 bases between them. The CDR3 DNA sequence: TGTGCCAGCAGTGAGTTGAACACTGAAGCTTTCTTT. It translates to CASSELNTEAFF.

This rearrangement joins TRBV7-3 to TRBJ2-2; D not resolved. Trimming stripped 8 bases from V and 4 bases from J, with 8 bases between. This CDR3 comprises 12 residues. Looked up from germline, CDR1 is SGHTA and CDR2 is FQGTGA. CDR3 coding DNA: TGTGCCAGCGGATTAAGCACCGGGGAGCTGTTTTTT. It codes for CASGLSTGELFF.

This clonotype was detected a few times. The V gene is TRBV3-1, the J gene TRBJ2-7, with 11 nucleotides matching TRBD2. Germline-derived CDR1 and CDR2 are LGHDT and YNNKEL (reference sequence). J was trimmed by 3 bases and V by 5 bases; bases with no gene match: 12. The CDR3 is 17 amino acids. The CDR3 DNA reads TGTGCCAGCAGCTTCCGACTAGCGGGGAAGGGACTCTACGAGCAGTACTTC. This sequence encodes CASSFRLAGKGLYEQYF.

This clonotype was counted many times. The rearrangement links TRBV7-2 to TRBJ1-4, with 10 bases identical to TRBD1. Germline values: CDR1 SGHTA, CDR2 FQGNSA. Losses at the gene ends were 1 base for V and 9 bases for J; bases not matched to a gene: 2. This CDR3 has 14 amino acids. CDR3 nucleotides: TGTGCCAGCAGCTTAGAGGGACAGGGGAAAAAACTGTTTTTT. Translation: CASSLEGQGKKLFF.

The DNA for the CDR3 is TGTGCCAGCAGTCCGGGACAGATGATCTCTGGGGCCAACGTCCTGACTTTC. Its protein product is CASSPGQMISGANVLTF. V and J are TRBV16 and TRBJ2-6; 7 bases are a match to TRBD1. The CDR3 length is 17 residues. The germline V gene encodes CDR1 KGHSY and CDR2 FQNENV. With 6 bases clipped from V and 0 bases from J, the junction kept 8 bases outside the gene matches.

The chain employs TRBV3-1 and TRBJ1-5, with 8 nucleotides matching TRBD1. V lost 4 bases, J lost 4 bases, and 18 bases stayed unmatched. Germline V gene sequence: CDR1 LGHDT, CDR2 YNNKEL (reference sequence). The CDR3 length is 19 residues. The CDR3 nucleotides are TGTGCCAGCAGCCTGGACAGGGAAAGAGGGAGGAGGAGAAATCAGCCCCAGCATTTT. It specifies CASSLDRERGRRRNQPQHF.

Details on this clonotype: At one end the junction does not follow the germline gene, possibly because of a read error. The chain has TRBV6-1 and TRBJ1-2, with no clear D. This CDR3 is 11 amino acids long. Germline CDR1 is MNHNS and CDR2 is SASEGT. The CDR3 loop reads CASSELDGLSF. CDR3 nucleotide sequence: TGTGCCAGCAGTGAATTAGACGGTTTATCCTTC.

This clonotype occurred many times. This rearrangement joins TRBV12-3 or TRBV12-4 to TRBJ2-1; no clear D gene. The CDR3 sequence is 12 residues long. Deletions cut 9 bases from V and 7 bases from J, with 13 bases between. The CDR3 region is CASNIPLNEQFF. Written as DNA, the CDR3 is TGTGCCAGTAATATTCCCTTGAATGAGCAGTTCTTC.

J is TRBJ2-1 and V is TRBV4-3, with TRBD2 identical over 7 bases. After removal of 4 bases from V and 1 base from J, the junction contained 7 bases not matched to a gene. CDR1 and CDR2 from the germline V gene are LGHNA and YSLEER. The CDR3 is 16 residues long. CDR3 sequence reads: CASSLGGVGSYNEQFF. For the CDR3, the DNA is TGCGCCAGCAGCCTTGGGGGGGTTGGGTCCTACAATGAGCAGTTCTTC.

CDR3 region: CASSFRISTGELFF. The CDR3 nucleotides read TGTGCCAGCAGCTTCCGGATTTCCACCGGGGAGCTGTTTTTT. The rearrangement joins TRBV7-2 to TRBJ2-2, with unresolved D. V was trimmed by 3 bases and J by 4 bases, leaving 9 bases between them. CDR1 and CDR2 from the germline V gene are SGHTA and FQGNSA. The CDR3 totals 14 residues. The whole variable domain, filled in from reference TRBV7-2 and TRBJ2-2, reads GAGVSQSPSNKVTEKGKDVELRCDPISGHTALYWYRQSLGQGLEFLIYFQGNSAPDKSGLPSDRFSAERTGGSVSTLTIQRTQQEDSAVYLCASSFRISTGELFFGEGSRLTVL.

The chain employs TRBV27 and TRBJ2-7; TRBD2 matches 8 bases. Trimming at V came to 3 bases and at J to 5 bases, leaving 9 bases not matched to a gene. This CDR3 has 15 residues. Germline lookup yields CDR1 MNHEY and CDR2 SMNVEV (reference sequence). Here the CDR3 reads CASSFQRENSDEQYF. The CDR3, as DNA: TGTGCCAGCAGTTTTCAGCGGGAGAACAGCGACGAGCAGTACTTC.

There are many counts of this clonotype. This sequence joins TRBV6-1 and TRBJ1-6; 7 bases map to TRBD1. CDR1 and CDR2 from the germline V gene are MNHNS and SASEGT. This CDR3 spans 15 amino acids. V gave up 6 bases and J gave up 10 bases; unmatched junction bases: 12. CDR3: CASSPRQGRGSPLHF. CDR3 nucleotides: TGTGCCAGCAGCCCGAGACAGGGTAGAGGGTCACCCCTCCACTTT.

The table lists this clonotype with many counts. The chain uses TRBV29-1 and TRBJ1-5, with D unresolved. Germline loops: CDR1 SQVTM, CDR2 ANQGSEA. The CDR3 spans 13 residues. Trimming took off 4 bases at V and 5 bases at J, with 12 bases between the two ends. The CDR3 bases are TGCAGCGTTGGGGCTGGGGTCGATCAGCCCCAGCATTTT. It translates to CSVGAGVDQPQHF.

V is TRBV2 and J is TRBJ1-1; no clear D gene. The germline V and J ends were trimmed by 0 bases and 3 bases, with 8 bases remaining between them. The CDR3 is 14 amino acids. Germline V gives CDR1 SNHLY, CDR2 FYNNEI. In DNA form, the CDR3 reads TGTGCCAGCAGTGAAGCAGGGAGGGACACTGAAGCTTTCTTT. Its protein is CASSEAGRDTEAFF.

This clonotype appeared a few times. V gene TRBV11-2 combines with J gene TRBJ2-2; 9 nucleotides agree with TRBD2. The germline V gene encodes CDR1 SGHAT and CDR2 FQNNGV. V was clipped by 2 bases and J by 4 bases; unmatched bases: 11. This CDR3 spans 18 amino acids. The CDR3 sequence: CASSLNGGGRDGTGELFF. In DNA form, the CDR3 reads TGTGCCAGCAGCTTAAACGGCGGCGGGAGGGACGGCACCGGGGAGCTGTTTTTT.

This clonotype was seen many times. CDR3 bases: TGCAGCGTTGAAGGTAGCGGGGGGCTCTCCTACGAGCAGTACTTC. This encodes CSVEGSGGLSYEQYF. V and J are TRBV29-1 and TRBJ2-7; 10 bases match TRBD2. V trimming: 1 base; J trimming: 0 bases; junction bases outside the gene matches: 3. The length of the CDR3 is 15 residues. CDR1 and CDR2 (germline): SQVTM, ANQGSEA.